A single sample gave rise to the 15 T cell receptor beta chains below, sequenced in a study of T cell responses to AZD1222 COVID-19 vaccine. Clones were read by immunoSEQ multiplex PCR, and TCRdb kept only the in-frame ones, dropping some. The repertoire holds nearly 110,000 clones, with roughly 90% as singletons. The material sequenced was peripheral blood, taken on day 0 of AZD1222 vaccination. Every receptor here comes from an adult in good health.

The CDR3 bases are TGTGCCAGCAGCCCCCCGGCCACAGGGAGCAACTATGGCTACACCTTC. Translation: CASSPPATGSNYGYTF. The V and J genes are TRBV9 and TRBJ1-2; D possibly corresponds to TRBD1 (6 bases). Trimming left V 4 bases short and J 2 bases short, with 18 bases between. The CDR3 sequence is 16 residues long. Looked up from germline, CDR1 is SGDLS and CDR2 is YYNGEE.

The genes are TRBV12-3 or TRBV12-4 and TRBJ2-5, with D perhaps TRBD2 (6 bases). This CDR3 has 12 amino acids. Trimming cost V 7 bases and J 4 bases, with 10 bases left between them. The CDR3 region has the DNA TGTGCCAGCACTAGCGTACTAGAGACCCAGTACTTC. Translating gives CASTSVLETQYF.

CDR3 residues: CSASRGQVTTDTQYF. CDR3 DNA: TGCAGCGCATCACGGGGACAGGTTACGACAGATACGCAGTATTTT. This chain links TRBV29-1 with TRBJ2-3; 8 bases are shared with TRBD1. CDR1 is SQVTM and CDR2 is ANQGSEA in the germline V gene. This CDR3 is built from 15 residues. V dropped 7 bases and J dropped 3; count of bases not matched to a gene: 12.

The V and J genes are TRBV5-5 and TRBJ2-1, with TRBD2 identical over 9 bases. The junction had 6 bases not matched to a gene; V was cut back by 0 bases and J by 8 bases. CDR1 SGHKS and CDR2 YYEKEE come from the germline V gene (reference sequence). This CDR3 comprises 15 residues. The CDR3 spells CASSLVSGSTHEQFF. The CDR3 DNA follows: TGTGCCAGCAGCTTGGTTAGCGGGAGTACCCATGAGCAGTTCTTC.

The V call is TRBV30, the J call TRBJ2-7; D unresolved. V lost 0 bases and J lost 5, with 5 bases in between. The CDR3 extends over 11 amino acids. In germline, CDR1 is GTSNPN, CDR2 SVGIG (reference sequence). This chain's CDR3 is CAWSVSNEQYF. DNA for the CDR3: TGTGCCTGGAGTGTCAGTAACGAGCAGTACTTC. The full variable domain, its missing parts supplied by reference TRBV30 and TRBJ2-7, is SQTIHQWPATLVQPVGSPLSLECTVEGTSNPNLYWYRQAAGRGLQLLFYSVGIGQISSEVPQNLSASRPQDRQFILSSKKLLLSDSGFYLCAWSVSNEQYFGPGTRLTVT.

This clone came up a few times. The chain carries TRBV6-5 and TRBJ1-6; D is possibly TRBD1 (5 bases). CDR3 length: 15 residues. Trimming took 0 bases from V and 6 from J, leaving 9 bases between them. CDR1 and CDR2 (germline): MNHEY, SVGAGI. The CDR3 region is CASSYSWGGNSPLHF. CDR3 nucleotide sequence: TGTGCCAGCAGTTACTCCTGGGGGGGTAATTCACCCCTCCACTTT.

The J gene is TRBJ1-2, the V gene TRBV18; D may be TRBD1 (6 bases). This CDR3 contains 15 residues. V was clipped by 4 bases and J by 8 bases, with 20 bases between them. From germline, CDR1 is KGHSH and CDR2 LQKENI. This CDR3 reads CASSLPSGTLSGYTF. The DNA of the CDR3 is TGTGCCAGCTCACTTCCTTCCGGGACACTTTCGGGCTACACCTTC. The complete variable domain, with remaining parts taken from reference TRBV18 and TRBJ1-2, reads NAGVMQNPRHLVRRRGQEARLRCSPMKGHSHVYWYRQLPEEGLKFMVYLQKENIIDESGMPKERFSAEFPKEGPSILRIQQVVRGDSAAYFCASSLPSGTLSGYTFGSGTRLTVV.

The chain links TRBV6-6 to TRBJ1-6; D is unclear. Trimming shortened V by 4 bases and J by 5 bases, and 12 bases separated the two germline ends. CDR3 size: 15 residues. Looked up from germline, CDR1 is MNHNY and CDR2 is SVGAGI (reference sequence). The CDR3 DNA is TGTGCCAGCAGTTGGCAGCGGCAAGATAATTCACCCCTCCACTTT. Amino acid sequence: CASSWQRQDNSPLHF.

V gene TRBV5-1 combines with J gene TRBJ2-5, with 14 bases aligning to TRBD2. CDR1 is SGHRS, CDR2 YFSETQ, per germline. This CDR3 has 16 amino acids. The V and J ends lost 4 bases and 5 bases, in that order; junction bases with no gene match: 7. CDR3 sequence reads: CASSPTSGRARETQYF. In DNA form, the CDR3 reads TGCGCCAGCAGCCCGACTAGCGGGAGGGCCAGGGAGACCCAGTACTTC.

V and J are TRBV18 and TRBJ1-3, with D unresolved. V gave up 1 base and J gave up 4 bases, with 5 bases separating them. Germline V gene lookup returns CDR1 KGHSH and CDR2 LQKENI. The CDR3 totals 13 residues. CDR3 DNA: TGTGCCAGCTCACCACGTGGGGGAAACACCATATATTTT. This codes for CASSPRGGNTIYF.

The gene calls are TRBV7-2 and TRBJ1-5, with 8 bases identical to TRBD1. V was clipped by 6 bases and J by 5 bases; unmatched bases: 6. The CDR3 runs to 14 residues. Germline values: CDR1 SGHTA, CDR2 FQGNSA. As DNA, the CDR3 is TGTGCCAGCAGTTTTAGACAGGGGCATCAGCCCCAGCATTTT. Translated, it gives CASSFRQGHQPQHF.

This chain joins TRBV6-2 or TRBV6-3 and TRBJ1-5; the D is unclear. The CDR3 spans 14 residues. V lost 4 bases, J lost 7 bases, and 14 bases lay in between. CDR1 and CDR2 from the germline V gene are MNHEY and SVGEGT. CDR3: CASSLIGGHQPQHF. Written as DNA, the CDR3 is TGTGCCAGCAGTTTGATTGGAGGCCACCAGCCCCAGCATTTT.

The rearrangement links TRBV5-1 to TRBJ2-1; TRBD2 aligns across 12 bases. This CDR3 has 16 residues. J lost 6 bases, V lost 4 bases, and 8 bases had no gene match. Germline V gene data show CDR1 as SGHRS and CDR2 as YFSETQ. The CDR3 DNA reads TGCGCCAGCAGCCTCGGGACTAGCGGGTTGGTCAATGAGCAGTTCTTC. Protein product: CASSLGTSGLVNEQFF.

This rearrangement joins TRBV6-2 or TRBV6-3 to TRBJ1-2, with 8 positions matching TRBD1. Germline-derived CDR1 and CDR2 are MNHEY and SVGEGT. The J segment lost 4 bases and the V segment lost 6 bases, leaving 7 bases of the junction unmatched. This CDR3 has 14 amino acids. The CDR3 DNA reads TGTGCCAGCAGCTCGGACAGGGCCCCCTATGGCTACACCTTC. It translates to CASSSDRAPYGYTF.

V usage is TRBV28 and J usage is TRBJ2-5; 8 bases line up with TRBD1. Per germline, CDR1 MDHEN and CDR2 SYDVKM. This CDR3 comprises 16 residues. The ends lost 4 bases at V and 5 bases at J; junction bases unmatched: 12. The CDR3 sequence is CASSYYPGGRRETQYF. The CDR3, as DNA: TGTGCCAGCAGTTACTACCCAGGGGGCAGGAGGGAGACCCAGTACTTC. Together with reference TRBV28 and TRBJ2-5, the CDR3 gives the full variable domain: DVKVTQSSRYLVKRTGEKVFLECVQDMDHENMFWYRQDPGLGLRLIYFSYDVKMKEKGDIPEGYSVSREKKERFSLILESASTNQTSMYLCASSYYPGGRRETQYFGPGTRLLVL.